This TCR beta chain was sequenced during a study of blood T cell repertoires in COVID-19. Study-level information: Both acute and convalescent COVID-19 samples were obtained from the United States, Italy and Spain. Sources were T cells, B-cell-depleted T cells, or PBMCs; the material itself was cDNA or gDNA.

In the original processing: Counts of nucleated cells, estimated from reference gene primer amplification, were obtained. The data were produced by immunoSEQ multiplex PCR, yet TCRdb's version contains in-frame clones alone and is incomplete. V and J calls and clone size are as listed in that table; D and trimming were resolved from the DNA. This sample has about 190,000 clones, with less than 90% found just once. The germline V gene encodes CDR1 MGHRA and CDR2 YSYEKL. CDR3 size: 18 residues. V lost 1 base and J 2 bases, leaving 20 bases between the germline ends. The count of this clone is one. The chain links TRBV4-1 to TRBJ1-2; perhaps TRBD1 as D (6 bases). This sequence originates from a man aged 30-40 years with acute or convalescent COVID-19. Sequences were obtained from peripheral blood. The CDR3 loop is CASSQVTLLQGKNYGYTF. The CDR3 bases are TGCGCCAGCAGCCAAGTCACGTTGTTACAGGGAAAAAACTATGGCTACACCTTC.